This TCR beta chain was documented in a study of CD8+ T cells in alopecia areata. Looking at the study overall: Each day, treated patients took oral tofacitinib twice, at 5 to 10 mg per dose.

Peripheral blood and lesional scalp punch biopsies came from alopecia areata patients. From PBMCs, CD4+ and CD8+ T cells were sorted. Germline V CDR1 and CDR2: LNHDA, SQIVND (reference sequence). Trimming removed 1 base from V and 7 bases from J; junction bases left unmatched: 6. The CDR3 consists of 14 residues. Following extraction, RNA underwent reverse transcription to cDNA, which served as the sequencing template. Sequenced by immunoSEQ multiplex PCR; TCRdb stores in-frame clones only, minus some. This table has some 130,000 clones, 58% appearing once. This clone was seen only a few times. Specimen: CD4+ T cells sorted from blood, collected at week 0. The chain is built from TRBV19 and TRBJ1-2; 7 positions match TRBD1. This sequence originates from a human donor with alopecia areata. The CDR3 DNA reads as TGTGCCAGTAGTATAGCCACAGGGGAGGCTGGCTACACCTTC. It yields the protein CASSIATGEAGYTF.